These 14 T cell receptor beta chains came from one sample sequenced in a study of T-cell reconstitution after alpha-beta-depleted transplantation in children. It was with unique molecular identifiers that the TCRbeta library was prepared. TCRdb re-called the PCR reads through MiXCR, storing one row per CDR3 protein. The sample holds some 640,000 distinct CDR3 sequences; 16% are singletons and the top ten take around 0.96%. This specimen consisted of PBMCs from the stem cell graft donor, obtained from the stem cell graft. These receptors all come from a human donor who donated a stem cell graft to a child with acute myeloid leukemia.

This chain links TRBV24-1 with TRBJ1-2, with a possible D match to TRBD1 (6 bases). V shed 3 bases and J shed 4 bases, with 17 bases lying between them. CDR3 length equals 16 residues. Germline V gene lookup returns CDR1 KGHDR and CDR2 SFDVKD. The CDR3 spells CATSDPGTSNRYGYTF. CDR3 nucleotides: TGTGCCACCAGTGATCCCGGGACATCAAACCGCTATGGCTACACCTTC.

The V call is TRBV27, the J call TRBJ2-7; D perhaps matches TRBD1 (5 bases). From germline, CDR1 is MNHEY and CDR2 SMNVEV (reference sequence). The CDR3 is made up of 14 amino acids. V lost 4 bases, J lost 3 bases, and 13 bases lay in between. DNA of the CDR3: TGTGCCAGCAGTTATGGGGCTCCAGACTACGAGCAGTACTTC. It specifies CASSYGAPDYEQYF.

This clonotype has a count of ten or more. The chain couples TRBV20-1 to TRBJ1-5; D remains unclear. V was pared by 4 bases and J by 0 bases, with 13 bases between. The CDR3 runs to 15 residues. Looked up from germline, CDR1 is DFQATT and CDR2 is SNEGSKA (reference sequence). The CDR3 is CSATRGTGSNQPQHF. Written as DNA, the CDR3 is TGCAGTGCTACCCGGGGAACCGGTAGCAATCAGCCCCAGCATTTT.

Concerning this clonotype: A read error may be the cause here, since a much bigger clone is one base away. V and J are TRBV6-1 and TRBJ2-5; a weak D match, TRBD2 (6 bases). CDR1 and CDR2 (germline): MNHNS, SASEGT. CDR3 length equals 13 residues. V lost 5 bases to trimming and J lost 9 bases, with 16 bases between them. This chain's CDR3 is CASSPGVFGAQYF. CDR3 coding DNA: TGTGCCAGCAGTCCGGGGGTCTTTGGGGCCCAGTACTTC.

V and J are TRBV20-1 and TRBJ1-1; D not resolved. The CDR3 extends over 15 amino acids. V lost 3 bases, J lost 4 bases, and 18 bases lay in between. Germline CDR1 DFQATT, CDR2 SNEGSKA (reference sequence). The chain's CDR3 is CSASVGSPTSTEAFF. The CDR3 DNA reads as TGCAGTGCTAGCGTAGGGTCCCCCACGTCCACTGAAGCTTTCTTT.

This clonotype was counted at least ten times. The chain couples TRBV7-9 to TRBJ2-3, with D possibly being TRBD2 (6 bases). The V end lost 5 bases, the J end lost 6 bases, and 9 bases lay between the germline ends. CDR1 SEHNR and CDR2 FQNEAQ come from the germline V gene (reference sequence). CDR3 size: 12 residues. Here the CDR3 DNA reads TGTGCCAGCAGCCGGACTACTGATACGCAGTATTTT. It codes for CASSRTTDTQYF.

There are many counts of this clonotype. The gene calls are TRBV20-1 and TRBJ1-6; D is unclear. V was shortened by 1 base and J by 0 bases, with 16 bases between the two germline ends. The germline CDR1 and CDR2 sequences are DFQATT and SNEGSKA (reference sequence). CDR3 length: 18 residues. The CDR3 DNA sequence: TGCAGTGCTAGAGTATTAACCGGTGGGAGCTCCTATAATTCACCCCTCCACTTT. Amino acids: CSARVLTGGSSYNSPLHF.

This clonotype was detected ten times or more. The CDR3: CSAPRTGSGELFF. The CDR3 DNA is TGCAGTGCACCTCGGACAGGGTCCGGGGAGCTGTTTTTT. The chain links TRBV20-1 to TRBJ2-2, with 8 bases identical to TRBD1. CDR1 DFQATT and CDR2 SNEGSKA come from the germline V gene (reference sequence). The junction had 6 bases not matched to a gene; V was cut back by 6 bases and J by 6 bases. The CDR3 has 13 amino acids.

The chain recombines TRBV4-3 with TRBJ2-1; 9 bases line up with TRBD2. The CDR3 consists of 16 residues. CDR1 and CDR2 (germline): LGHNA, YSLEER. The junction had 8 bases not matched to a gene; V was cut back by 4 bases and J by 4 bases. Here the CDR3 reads CASSPGTSNAYNEQFF. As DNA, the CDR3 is TGCGCCAGCAGCCCCGGGACTAGCAATGCGTACAATGAGCAGTTCTTC.

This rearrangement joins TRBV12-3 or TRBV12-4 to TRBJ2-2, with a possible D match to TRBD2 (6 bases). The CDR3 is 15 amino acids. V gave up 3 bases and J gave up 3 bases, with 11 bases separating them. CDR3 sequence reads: CASSFLGTDTGELFF. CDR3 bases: TGTGCCAGCAGTTTTCTCGGGACTGACACCGGGGAGCTGTTTTTT.

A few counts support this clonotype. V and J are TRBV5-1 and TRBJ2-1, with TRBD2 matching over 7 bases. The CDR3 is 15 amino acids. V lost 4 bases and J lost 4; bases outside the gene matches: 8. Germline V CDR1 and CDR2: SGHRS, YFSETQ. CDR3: CASSLGLGLYNEQFF. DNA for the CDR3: TGCGCCAGCAGCCTCGGACTAGGGCTGTACAATGAGCAGTTCTTC.

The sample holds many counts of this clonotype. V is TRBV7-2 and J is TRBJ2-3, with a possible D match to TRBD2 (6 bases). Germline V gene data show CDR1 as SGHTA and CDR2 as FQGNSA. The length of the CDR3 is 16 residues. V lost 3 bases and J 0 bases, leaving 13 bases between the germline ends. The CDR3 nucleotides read TGTGCCAGCAGCTTCTCGCGGGGACCTAGCACAGATACGCAGTATTTT. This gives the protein CASSFSRGPSTDTQYF.

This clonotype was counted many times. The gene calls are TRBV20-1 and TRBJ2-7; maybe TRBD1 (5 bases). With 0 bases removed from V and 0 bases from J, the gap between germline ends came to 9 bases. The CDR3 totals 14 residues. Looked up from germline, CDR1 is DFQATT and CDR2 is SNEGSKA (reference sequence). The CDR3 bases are TGCAGTGCTAGAGATAGACAGAGCTCCTACGAGCAGTACTTC. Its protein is CSARDRQSSYEQYF.

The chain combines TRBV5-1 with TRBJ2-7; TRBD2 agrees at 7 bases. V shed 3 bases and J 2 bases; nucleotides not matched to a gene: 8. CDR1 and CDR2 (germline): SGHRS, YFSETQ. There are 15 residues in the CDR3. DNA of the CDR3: TGCGCCAGCAGCTATAGAACGGGGGGACCCTACGAGCAGTACTTC. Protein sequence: CASSYRTGGPYEQYF.